These T cell receptor beta chains were read from a single sample in a study of blood T cell repertoires in COVID-19. Produced via immunoSEQ multiplex PCR; TCRdb's table is partial and in-frame only. Of roughly 320,000 clones listed, about nine tenths were seen once; the top ten hold about 6%. The sample taken for sequencing was peripheral blood. These TCRs come from a woman in her 50s with COVID-19, enrolled during active disease. Both conserved end residues are part of each CDR3. The order of the fields is D gene, clone size, J gene, V gene, CDR3 length, CDR3 DNA, CDR3 protein. The D gene is left open where the match is weak. The size of a clone is reported for some rows only, either as once, few or many, or as a class for expanded clones.

NA | NA | TRBJ2-1 | TRBV7-2 | 17 | TGTGCCAGCAGCTTAGGTGGCACTAGTCGGTCCTACAATGAGCAGTTCTTC | CASSLGGTSRSYNEQFF
NA | few | TRBJ1-2 | TRBV19 | 15 | TGTGCCAGTAGTATGTTACAGGGATCTAACTATGGCTACACCTTC | CASSMLQGSNYGYTF
TRBD2 | NA | TRBJ2-7 | TRBV7-2 | 16 | TGTGCCAGCAGCTTGCGAGCGGGAGACCCTAACTACGAGCAGTACTTC | CASSLRAGDPNYEQYF
NA | NA | TRBJ2-5 | TRBV5-1 | 15 | TGCGCCAGCAGCCCTAACAGGGCCGGGAGGGAGACCCAGTACTTC | CASSPNRAGRETQYF
NA | NA | TRBJ1-5 | TRBV18 | 16 | TGTGCCAGCTCACTCCCGAGAGGACTTAGCAATCAGCCCCAGCATTTT | CASSLPRGLSNQPQHF
TRBD2 | NA | TRBJ2-1 | TRBV5-1 | 16 | TGCGCCAGCAGCTTGAAGATTAGCGGGGGTAACAATGAGCAGTTCTTC | CASSLKISGGNNEQFF
TRBD1 | NA | TRBJ2-7 | TRBV7-6 | 15 | TGTGCCAGCAGCTTAGTAGGACAGGGTTCCAACGAGCAGTACTTC | CASSLVGQGSNEQYF
TRBD1 | NA | TRBJ1-4 | TRBV5-1 | 15 | TGCGCCAGCAGCGGGGACAGGGGGCGCCGTGAAAAACTGTTTTTT | CASSGDRGRREKLFF
TRBD1 | NA | TRBJ1-5 | TRBV18 | 16 | TGTGCCAGCTCACCACCCCGGGACAGGGCGGGCCAGCCCCAGCATTTT | CASSPPRDRAGQPQHF
TRBD2 | NA | TRBJ2-3 | TRBV5-1 | 15 | TGCGCCAGCAGCCTGGCCCTCGGGAGGGCTGATACGCAGTATTTT | CASSLALGRADTQYF
NA | NA | TRBJ2-6 | TRBV5-6 | 15 | TGTGCCAGCAGCCCAGGGAACTCTGGGGCCAACGTCCTGACTTTC | CASSPGNSGANVLTF
NA | NA | TRBJ1-5 | TRBV29-1 | 12 | TGCAGCGCCTCCGGGAACAATCAGCCCCAGCATTTT | CSASGNNQPQHF
TRBD1 | few | TRBJ1-6 | TRBV3-1/TRBV3-2 | 14 | TGTGCCAGCAGCCCCGGGACAGGCGCCATGCCCCTCCACTTT | CASSPGTGAMPLHF
TRBD1 | NA | TRBJ1-4 | TRBV19 | 15 | TGTGCCAGTAGTATAGATGCGGACAGGAGTGAAAAACTGTTTTTT | CASSIDADRSEKLFF
NA | NA | TRBJ2-3 | TRBV3-1/TRBV3-2 | 16 | TGTGCCAGCAGCCAAGATAAGGGGCTCAGCACAGATACGCAGTATTTT | CASSQDKGLSTDTQYF
TRBD1 | NA | TRBJ1-6 | TRBV19 | 13 | TGTGCCAGTAGAGGGGGCTTTGGTTCACCCCTCCACTTT | CASRGGFGSPLHF
NA | NA | TRBJ1-1 | TRBV20-1 | 13 | TGCAGTGCTAGTAGAGTACTTGCCACTGAAGCTTTCTTT | CSASRVLATEAFF
TRBD2 | NA | TRBJ2-7 | TRBV11-3 | 14 | TGTGCCAGCAGCTTAGTGCGCGGGAGTTACGAGCAGTACTTC | CASSLVRGSYEQYF
TRBD1 | NA | TRBJ2-7 | TRBV7-9 | 13 | TGTGCCGGTGGGACAGGGGGTGACTACGAGCAGTACTTC | CAGGTGGDYEQYF
TRBD2 | NA | TRBJ2-7 | TRBV20-1 | 14 | TGCAGTGCTAGTTCCGGGACTAGCCCATACGAGCAGTACTTC | CSASSGTSPYEQYF
TRBD1 | NA | TRBJ2-7 | TRBV7-9 | 14 | TGTGCCAGCAGCTTAGGGGACAGGAGTTACGAGCAGTACTTC | CASSLGDRSYEQYF
NA | once | TRBJ2-3 | TRBV18 | 13 | TGTGCCAGCTCACACGGGGTCACAGATACGCAGTATTTT | CASSHGVTDTQYF
NA | NA | TRBJ2-5 | TRBV11-3 | 13 | TGTGCCAGCAGCTTAGGTGCGGGGCGGACCCAGTACTTC | CASSLGAGRTQYF
TRBD1 | NA | TRBJ1-5 | TRBV4-1 | 18 | TGCGCCAGCAGCCCGACTGAGCTTGCAGGGGGGCTTCGGCAGCCCCAGCATTTT | CASSPTELAGGLRQPQHF
NA | once | TRBJ1-2 | TRBV6-5 | 14 | TGTGCCAGCAGCGTAAGGGGGTGGAATCATGGCTACACCTTC | CASSVRGWNHGYTF
NA | NA | TRBJ1-4 | TRBV5-1 | 13 | TGCGCCAGCAGCTTGGGACATGAAGAAAAACTGTTTTTT | CASSLGHEEKLFF
TRBD1 | NA | TRBJ1-1 | TRBV6-2/TRBV6-3 | 16 | TGTGCCAGCAGCCCTACCGGTAGGACAGGGAACACTGAAGCTTTCTTT | CASSPTGRTGNTEAFF
TRBD2 | few | TRBJ2-7 | TRBV5-6 | 15 | TGTGCCAGCAGCGCCACCCTGGGACTATCCTACGAGCAGTACTTC | CASSATLGLSYEQYF
NA | NA | TRBJ1-5 | TRBV5-1 | 14 | TGCGCCAGCAGCTTGGGCTACCAGGATCAGCCCCAGCATTTT | CASSLGYQDQPQHF
NA | NA | TRBJ2-4 | TRBV7-2 | 17 | TGTGCCAGCAGCTTAGGCTCGAGGGCGGGTAGTAGAAACATTCAGTACTTC | CASSLGSRAGSRNIQYF
NA | NA | TRBJ2-2 | TRBV5-1 | 14 | TGCGCCAGCAGCTTGGCCGGGAGCGCCGGGGAGCTGTTTTTT | CASSLAGSAGELFF
TRBD2 | once | TRBJ2-7 | TRBV3-1/TRBV3-2 | 15 | TGTGCCAGCAGCCAGGGGGCGGGGGGACCCTACGAGCAGTACTTC | CASSQGAGGPYEQYF
NA | NA | TRBJ1-1 | TRBV25-1 | 13 | TGTGCCAGCAGTGAACCCAGACGGGATGAAGCTTTCTTT | CASSEPRRDEAFF